The clone carrying this T cell receptor (beta chain) has only a few counts. The antigen is not known. This entry belongs to a study of cytomegalovirus exposure and HLA in healthy donors. Notes on the study in general: Reported performance of the classifier showed diagnosis of cytomegalovirus status with high specificity and sensitivity.

PCR used 60 Vbeta primers and 13 Jbeta primers. Sequencing used immunoSEQ multiplex PCR; TCRdb keeps in-frame clones, though not all of them. The sample holds fewer than 200,000 clones, under 85% seen once. This CDR3 contains 12 residues. Trimming removed 8 bases from V and 4 bases from J, with 10 bases in between. The rearrangement joins TRBV5-3 to TRBJ1-5; no firm D call. TRBV5-3 is classed as an ORF, of uncertain function. The sequenced material came from PBMCs. The clonotype comes from a woman aged 18-35 years in good health and CMV-seropositive. In DNA form, the CDR3 reads TGTGCCAGCAGCAGAGAGAATCAGCCCCAGCATTTT. Translating it yields CASSRENQPQHF.